The 14 T cell receptor beta chains reported below all come from one sample, sequenced in a study of T cells in localized non-small cell lung cancer. This table comes from immunoSEQ multiplex PCR, and its TCRdb copy is limited to in-frame clones, with some not included. The top ten hold 8% to 10% of the sample, which has tens of thousands of clones, around 82% seen once. The material was peripheral blood, obtained before any cancer treatment. The source is a female donor older than 55 with stage I lung adenocarcinoma.

The V gene is TRBV30, the J gene TRBJ1-4; D is ambiguous. Trimming took off 3 bases at V and 13 bases at J, with 12 bases between the two ends. Germline values: CDR1 GTSNPN, CDR2 SVGIG (reference sequence). The CDR3 totals 11 residues. DNA of the CDR3: TGTGCCTGGAGGTCAATCGAGAGACTGTTTTTT. This sequence encodes CAWRSIERLFF.

The rearrangement joins TRBV7-8 to TRBJ2-3; the D gene is possibly TRBD2 (7 bases). The V gene's germline CDR1 is SGHVS and CDR2 FQNEAQ. Trimming shortened V by 5 bases and J by 4 bases, and 19 bases separated the two germline ends. The CDR3 is made up of 16 amino acids. In DNA, the CDR3 is TGTGCCAGCAGCCTGACGGGGGGCGCGACGTCAGATACGCAGTATTTT. It codes for CASSLTGGATSDTQYF.

The chain carries TRBV21-1 and TRBJ2-1; the table's D gene call, TRBD2, was not cross checked with the DNA. TRBV21-1 is listed as a pseudogene. CDR3 size: 16 residues. CDR3 bases: TGTGCCAGCAGCAAAGAGTGGGGTAGCGGGGGGGCCACGCAGTTCTTC. This translates into CASSKEWGSGGATQFF.

The chain has TRBV11-3 and TRBJ2-1; D is tentatively TRBD1 or TRBD2 (5 bases each). Germline CDR1 and CDR2: SGHNT and YENEEA. V shed 5 bases and J shed 0 bases, with 14 bases lying between them. The CDR3 has 16 amino acids. The CDR3 coding sequence is TGTGCCAGCAGCACCCGGACAACTAGCTCCTACAATGAGCAGTTCTTC. As protein: CASSTRTTSSYNEQFF.

The V gene is TRBV5-3, the J gene TRBJ1-1; no definite D call. TRBV5-3 is an ORF, with its function uncertain. The CDR3 has 17 amino acids. Trimming stripped 0 bases from V and 2 bases from J, with 17 bases between. This CDR3 reads CARSLGTVNSLNTEAFF. CDR3 sequence (DNA): TGTGCCAGAAGCTTGGGTACAGTGAACAGTCTAAACACTGAAGCTTTCTTT.

V usage is TRBV5-4 and J usage is TRBJ2-7; D call uncertain. CDR1 is SGHNT, CDR2 YYREEE, per germline (reference sequence). Trimming took 0 bases from V and 10 from J, leaving 11 bases between them. This CDR3 has 12 amino acids. DNA for the CDR3: TGTGCCAGCAGCTTGGATCTCCAGGTCCAGTACTTC. It specifies CASSLDLQVQYF.

This sequence joins TRBV7-2 and TRBJ1-2; D is unresolved. Trimming cost V 2 bases and J 4 bases, with 11 bases left between them. Germline V lookup: CDR1 SGHTA, CDR2 FQGNSA. There are 14 residues in the CDR3. CDR3 bases: TGTGCCAGCAGCTTATCGGCAGGATCCTATGGCTACACCTTC. It translates to CASSLSAGSYGYTF.

The chain carries TRBV6-1 and TRBJ1-5; D may be TRBD1 (6 bases). The CDR3 spans 16 residues. Germline V gene lookup returns CDR1 MNHNS and CDR2 SASEGT. V lost 4 bases and J lost 0, with 13 bases in between. The CDR3 nucleotides read TGTGCCAGCAGTGCCTCGGACAGACATAGCAATCAGCCCCAGCATTTT. Protein product: CASSASDRHSNQPQHF.

J is TRBJ1-3 and V is TRBV30; D is ambiguous. CDR3 length: 14 amino acids. V was shortened by 1 base and J by 0 bases, with 7 bases between the two germline ends. Germline CDR1 GTSNPN, CDR2 SVGIG (reference sequence). The CDR3: CAWSGATSGNTIYF. CDR3 DNA sequence: TGTGCCTGGAGTGGGGCGACCTCTGGAAACACCATATATTTT.

The chain has TRBV19 and TRBJ1-1; 7 bases map to TRBD1. The CDR3 is 16 amino acids. Germline V lookup: CDR1 LNHDA, CDR2 SQIVND (reference sequence). The junction had 9 bases not matched to a gene; V was cut back by 5 bases and J by 0 bases. The CDR3, as DNA: TGTGCCAGTAGTCCCGGACAGGCCCCTTTGAACACTGAAGCTTTCTTT. It yields the protein CASSPGQAPLNTEAFF.

The chain combines TRBV19 with TRBJ1-5; D remains ambiguous. Trimming left V 10 bases short and J 0 bases short, with 25 bases between. Germline V gene sequence: CDR1 LNHDA, CDR2 SQIVND (reference sequence). The CDR3 is 18 amino acids. The CDR3: CATKNEAGYPYSNQPQHF. The CDR3 nucleotides are TGTGCCACCAAAAATGAGGCGGGTTACCCTTATAGCAATCAGCCCCAGCATTTT.

This chain connects TRBV27 to TRBJ2-1; 8 positions agree with TRBD2. Per germline, CDR1 MNHEY and CDR2 SMNVEV (reference sequence). The J segment lost 5 bases and the V segment lost 3 bases, leaving 3 bases of the junction unmatched. This CDR3 is 14 amino acids long. CDR3 protein: CASSFTGGNNEQFF. The CDR3 DNA reads TGTGCCAGCAGTTTTACGGGAGGGAACAATGAGCAGTTCTTC.

This chain connects TRBV7-2 to TRBJ1-2; D is unclear. V was clipped by 5 bases and J by 7 bases, with 14 bases between them. This CDR3 contains 13 residues. Germline V lookup: CDR1 SGHTA, CDR2 FQGNSA. The CDR3 is CASSTGYRGGYTF. For the CDR3, the DNA is TGTGCCAGCAGCACGGGATACAGAGGTGGCTACACCTTC.

The chain carries TRBV27 and TRBJ1-2; maybe TRBD1 (6 bases). The V gene lost 0 bases and the J gene lost 2 bases, with 7 bases spanning the gap. The CDR3 covers 14 residues. Germline V gene sequence: CDR1 MNHEY, CDR2 SMNVEV (reference sequence). Here the CDR3 DNA reads TGTGCCAGCAGTTTATCAGGGACAAACTATGGCTACACCTTC. Its protein is CASSLSGTNYGYTF.